This T cell receptor (beta chain) was documented in a study of T-cell memory formation after mild COVID-19. Study as a whole: The TCR clusters were mostly specific to one donor.

TCRdb fed the 5' RACE reads into MiXCR, producing one record per CDR3 protein. The data show about 100,000 distinct CDR3 sequences, 11% seen once. Points from the study as a whole: Clones that got smaller from day 15 to 85 had even CD4/CD8, while clones growing later tipped toward CD4+.

This clonotype was observed a handful of times. Its matching antigen is unknown. The CDR3 extends over 14 amino acids. V dropped 0 bases and J dropped 5 bases, with 9 bases sitting between them. Germline CDR1 reads SGHKS; CDR2 reads YYEKEE (reference sequence). The sample comprised PBMCs or a T cell subset sorted from them (not recorded which). The clonotype originates from a man aged 18 to 35 who had mild COVID-19 (a few samples of this study predate the infection). Cell type and time point are not known. J is TRBJ2-1 and V is TRBV5-5; D gene unclear. The CDR3 spells CASSLAVRNNEQFF. The DNA for the CDR3 is TGTGCCAGCAGCTTGGCAGTTCGGAACAATGAGCAGTTCTTC.